The next 26 T cell receptor beta chains were all read from a single sample in a study of PD-1 blockade in classical Hodgkin lymphoma. Libraries were prepared by immunoSEQ multiplex PCR; TCRdb keeps only in-frame clonotypes and omits some of them. In the table there are some 41,000 clones, 65% to 85% of which are singletons. Every patient was affected by relapse after autologous stem cell transplantation, while exposure to brentuximab vedotin was not uniform. The material was peripheral blood mononuclear cells (PBMCs), obtained before the second cycle of nivolumab. The receptors here all came from a human donor with classical Hodgkin lymphoma.

CDR3 protein: CASNRQGAGYGYTF. Written as DNA, the CDR3 is TGTGCCAGCAATCGACAGGGGGCGGGCTATGGCTACACCTTC. J is TRBJ1-2 and V is TRBV27; 10 bases are shared with TRBD1. J gave up 4 bases and V 7 bases, and 6 bases lay outside the gene matches. The CDR3 has 14 amino acids. Germline CDR1 MNHEY, CDR2 SMNVEV (reference sequence).

The chain employs TRBV9 and TRBJ2-2, with 10 bases that match TRBD2. This CDR3 has 16 amino acids. V was pared by 2 bases and J by 1 base, with 2 bases of the junction left unmatched. Germline V gene sequence: CDR1 SGDLS, CDR2 YYNGEE. CDR3 DNA sequence: TGTGCCAGCAGCGTTACTAGCGGGAAGAACACCGGGGAGCTGTTTTTT. Translation: CASSVTSGKNTGELFF.

The chain carries TRBV29-1 and TRBJ1-2; TRBD1 matches at 9 bases. Germline V gives CDR1 SQVTM, CDR2 ANQGSEA. Trimming cost V 8 bases and J 6 bases; bases outside gene matches: 13. The CDR3 runs 14 residues. As DNA, the CDR3 is TGCAGCTTCCTGACCACAGGGGGCGCGGATGGCTACACCTTC. Its translation: CSFLTTGGADGYTF.

The V and J genes are TRBV6-5 and TRBJ1-4; no clear D. Trimming cost V 6 bases and J 8 bases, with 10 bases left between them. Germline V gives CDR1 MNHEY, CDR2 SVGAGI. The CDR3 spans 12 residues. The CDR3 DNA is TGTGCCAGCAGGGGAGACTGGGAAAAACTGTTTTTT. This translates into CASRGDWEKLFF.

CDR3 nucleotides: TGTGCCAGCAGCTTTTCTCCAACCAGGCGCTATGGCTACACCTTC. Translating gives CASSFSPTRRYGYTF. The chain joins TRBV7-2 to TRBJ1-2; D not resolved. Germline V gene data show CDR1 as SGHTA and CDR2 as FQGNSA. Trimming stripped 3 bases from V and 4 bases from J, with 15 bases between. The CDR3 extends over 15 amino acids.

This clone was found a few times. The rearrangement uses TRBV29-1 and TRBJ1-4; TRBD1 aligns across 7 bases. The length of the CDR3 is 14 residues. Germline CDR1 and CDR2: SQVTM and ANQGSEA. V lost 6 bases and J lost 6; bases outside the gene matches: 10. CDR3 region: CSVRNRGGYEKLFF. DNA for the CDR3: TGCAGCGTCAGAAACAGGGGAGGGTATGAAAAACTGTTTTTT.

V is TRBV9 and J is TRBJ2-7, with 7 bases fitting TRBD2. The CDR3 loop spans 14 amino acids. V lost 2 bases and J lost 3; bases outside the gene matches: 5. Germline V gene sequence: CDR1 SGDLS, CDR2 YYNGEE. This CDR3 is CASSVGEGIYEQYF. Written as DNA, the CDR3 is TGTGCCAGCAGCGTTGGGGAGGGGATCTACGAGCAGTACTTC. Drawing the rest from reference TRBV9 and TRBJ2-7, the complete variable domain is DSGVTQTPKHLITATGQRVTLRCSPRSGDLSVYWYQQSLDQGLQFLIQYYNGEERAKGNILERFSAQQFPDLHSELNLSSLELGDSALYFCASSVGEGIYEQYFGPGTRLTVT.

V and J are TRBV11-2 and TRBJ2-1, with D possibly being TRBD2 (6 bases). Trimming took off 5 bases at V and 0 bases at J, with 17 bases between the two ends. Germline V gene lookup returns CDR1 SGHAT and CDR2 FQNNGV. The CDR3 extends over 17 amino acids. CDR3: CASSKEGTQSSYNEQFF. The CDR3 DNA reads TGTGCCAGCAGCAAAGAAGGGACTCAAAGCTCCTACAATGAGCAGTTCTTC.

The rearrangement uses TRBV10-3 and TRBJ1-2, with D maybe TRBD1 (6 bases). The CDR3 totals 16 residues. Germline assignment: CDR1 ENHRY and CDR2 SYGVKD. With 0 bases removed from V and 0 bases from J, the gap between germline ends came to 11 bases. The CDR3 coding sequence is TGTGCCATCAGTGAGTCGGCCAGGGGAGCTAACTATGGCTACACCTTC. Translation: CAISESARGANYGYTF.

This clone occurred a few times. The gene calls are TRBV5-1 and TRBJ2-7; 9 positions agree with TRBD1. The trim removed 1 base at V and 4 bases at J, leaving 12 bases unmatched. Germline V gene sequence: CDR1 SGHRS, CDR2 YFSETQ. CDR3 length: 17 amino acids. DNA of the CDR3: TGCGCCAGCAGCTTGTTCCCCTCCCGACAGGGGGATTACGAGCAGTACTTC. Its translation: CASSLFPSRQGDYEQYF.

The chain carries TRBV19 and TRBJ1-5, with a possible D match to TRBD1 (6 bases). The length of the CDR3 is 13 residues. CDR1 and CDR2 (germline): LNHDA, SQIVND (reference sequence). Trimming left V 4 bases short and J 13 bases short, with 17 bases between. CDR3 residues: CASSTGALRKQHF. The DNA for the CDR3 is TGTGCCAGTAGTACGGGGGCGCTACGGAAACAGCATTTT.

The CDR3 region has the DNA TGTGCCATCAGTGGGGGAGCGGGGGGCAATGAGCAGTTCTTC. It specifies CAISGGAGGNEQFF. V usage is TRBV10-3 and J usage is TRBJ2-1, with 9 bases aligning to TRBD2. The CDR3 length is 14 residues. Looked up from germline, CDR1 is ENHRY and CDR2 is SYGVKD. Trimming cost V 4 bases and J 6 bases; bases outside gene matches: 4.

This clone was seen more than once but under ten times. The chain is built from TRBV19 and TRBJ1-1; 7 bases are a match to TRBD1. Germline lookup yields CDR1 LNHDA and CDR2 SQIVND (reference sequence). The CDR3 contains 19 residues. Trimming at V came to 1 base and at J to 3 bases, leaving 17 bases not matched to a gene. The CDR3 DNA reads TGTGCCAGTAGTATAGTCCGTCATCGACAGGGCTTGAGGGACACTGAAGCTTTCTTT. Translated, it gives CASSIVRHRQGLRDTEAFF. The full variable domain, its missing parts supplied by reference TRBV19 and TRBJ1-1, is DGGITQSPKYLFRKEGQNVTLSCEQNLNHDAMYWYRQDPGQGLRLIYYSQIVNDFQKGDIAEGYSVSREKKESFPLTVTSAQKNPTAFYLCASSIVRHRQGLRDTEAFFGQGTRLTVV.

V and J are TRBV11-1 and TRBJ1-4; 7 bases agree with TRBD1. Germline V lookup: CDR1 SGHAT, CDR2 FQDESV (reference sequence). V shed 5 bases, J shed 0 bases, and the junction held 6 bases outside the gene matches. CDR3 length equals 16 residues. For the CDR3, the DNA is TGTGCCAGCAGCGAAGCGGGACAGCCAACTAATGAAAAACTGTTTTTT. Amino acids: CASSEAGQPTNEKLFF.

This clone was seen only a few times. The rearrangement links TRBV6-5 to TRBJ2-7; D not resolved. V was trimmed by 2 bases and J by 3 bases, leaving 8 bases between them. Germline-derived CDR1 and CDR2 are MNHEY and SVGAGI. The CDR3 spans 13 residues. CDR3 region: CASSYGGDYEQYF. The CDR3 DNA follows: TGTGCCAGCAGTTACGGCGGCGACTACGAGCAGTACTTC.

This clone was detected once. The chain couples TRBV6-5 to TRBJ2-2, with unresolved D. This CDR3 region has 16 residues. The V end was cut by 2 bases, the J end by 1 base, with 11 bases between. The germline CDR1 and CDR2 sequences are MNHEY and SVGAGI. The CDR3 loop is CASSYRPALNTGELFF. CDR3 coding DNA: TGTGCCAGCAGTTACCGTCCGGCACTGAACACCGGGGAGCTGTTTTTT.

The chain uses TRBV10-3 and TRBJ2-1; D may be TRBD1 or TRBD2 (5 bases each). The V end was cut by 4 bases, the J end by 5 bases, with 6 bases between. Germline loops: CDR1 ENHRY, CDR2 SYGVKD. The CDR3 is 12 residues long. This chain's CDR3 is CAISGGNNEQFF. The CDR3 DNA is TGTGCCATCAGTGGGGGGAACAATGAGCAGTTCTTC.

The V and J genes are TRBV4-3 and TRBJ2-1; no clear D. CDR3 size: 15 residues. Germline CDR1 is LGHNA and CDR2 is YSLEER. V gave up 4 bases and J gave up 0 bases, with 10 bases separating them. CDR3 DNA sequence: TGCGCCAGCAGCCTCCTCGCTGGCTCCTACAATGAGCAGTTCTTC. Its translation: CASSLLAGSYNEQFF.

The chain carries TRBV5-1 and TRBJ2-7; D possibly corresponds to TRBD1 (6 bases). This CDR3 is 15 amino acids long. Germline V gene lookup returns CDR1 SGHRS and CDR2 YFSETQ. The germline V and J ends were trimmed by 0 bases and 4 bases, with 14 bases remaining between them. The CDR3 is CASSLVGAPSYEQYF. The CDR3 bases are TGCGCCAGCAGCTTGGTGGGGGCCCCTTCTTACGAGCAGTACTTC.

This clone has only a few counts. The V and J genes are TRBV4-3 and TRBJ1-1, with a tentative D call TRBD1 (5 bases). CDR1 is LGHNA and CDR2 is YSLEER in the germline V gene. This CDR3 has 14 residues. V gave up 11 bases and J gave up 0 bases, with 16 bases separating them. The DNA of the CDR3 is TGCGCCTGTAAGGAGGGGATGATGAACACTGAAGCTTTCTTT. As protein: CACKEGMMNTEAFF.

The chain recombines TRBV5-4 with TRBJ1-5; 9 bases agree with TRBD1. CDR3 length: 16 amino acids. CDR1 SGHNT and CDR2 YYREEE come from the germline V gene (reference sequence). With 10 bases clipped from V and 7 bases from J, the junction kept 18 bases outside the gene matches. CDR3 in amino acids: CACWVGDRVEGQPQHF. The CDR3 DNA follows: TGTGCCTGCTGGGTCGGGGACAGGGTGGAGGGGCAGCCCCAGCATTTT.

This sequence joins TRBV10-3 and TRBJ1-1; a weak D match, TRBD1 (5 bases). This CDR3 has 11 residues. V lost 4 bases and J 7 bases, leaving 7 bases between the germline ends. CDR1 and CDR2 (germline): ENHRY, SYGVKD. CDR3 sequence (DNA): TGTGCCATCAGTGCCGGGGGTGAAGCTTTCTTT. Its protein product is CAISAGGEAFF.

The genes are TRBV5-1 and TRBJ1-2, with D unclear. The CDR3 sequence is 16 residues long. V gave up 5 bases and J gave up 0 bases, with 17 bases separating them. Germline values: CDR1 SGHRS, CDR2 YFSETQ. CDR3 loop: CASSFDSTKSNYGYTF. The CDR3 DNA reads TGCGCCAGCAGTTTCGATTCGACAAAATCTAACTATGGCTACACCTTC.

This clone was picked up one time. The chain carries TRBV5-1 and TRBJ2-5, with D hard to call. Germline CDR1 is SGHRS and CDR2 is YFSETQ. This CDR3 spans 12 amino acids. Deletions cut 0 bases from V and 5 bases from J, with 5 bases between. CDR3 sequence reads: CASSLAMETQYF. The CDR3, as DNA: TGCGCCAGCAGCTTGGCCATGGAGACCCAGTACTTC.

The chain carries TRBV30 and TRBJ1-3; TRBD1 agrees at 10 bases. Germline lookup yields CDR1 GTSNPN and CDR2 SVGIG (reference sequence). This CDR3 region has 15 residues. V shed 5 bases and J 1 base; nucleotides not matched to a gene: 5. The CDR3 DNA sequence: TGTGCCTGGGGGGACAGGGGTACATCTGGAAACACCATATATTTT. Translated: CAWGDRGTSGNTIYF.

By proportion, this clone is medium-sized. The chain employs TRBV9 and TRBJ1-1; D ambiguous. CDR3 length: 13 amino acids. Deletions cut 6 bases from V and 1 base from J, with 10 bases between. Per the germline V gene, CDR1 is SGDLS and CDR2 is YYNGEE. CDR3 sequence reads: CASTGSENTEAFF. The CDR3 region has the DNA TGTGCCAGCACCGGGTCAGAGAACACTGAAGCTTTCTTT. Full variable domain (remainder filled in from reference TRBV9 and TRBJ1-1): DSGVTQTPKHLITATGQRVTLRCSPRSGDLSVYWYQQSLDQGLQFLIQYYNGEERAKGNILERFSAQQFPDLHSELNLSSLELGDSALYFCASTGSENTEAFFGQGTRLTVV.